The present entry profiles one T cell receptor (beta chain) with its context. Seattle enrolled patients during active infection and tracked them longitudinally. The record originates from a study of blood T cell repertoires in COVID-19. Study-level background: The United States, Italy and Spain were the sources of the acute and convalescent COVID-19 samples. Sources were T cells, B-cell-depleted T cells, or PBMCs; the material itself was cDNA or gDNA.

In the authors' methods: Researchers report that nucleated cell counts were estimated from reference gene primer amplification. TCRdb keeps only in-frame clones here, not all; method: immunoSEQ multiplex PCR. V and J calls and clone size are as listed in that table; D and trimming were resolved from the DNA. The table includes roughly 180,000 clones, over 70% detected once. V lost 3 bases to trimming and J lost 2 bases, with 8 bases between them. Per germline, CDR1 MNHEY and CDR2 SMNVEV (reference sequence). This CDR3 is built from 14 residues. The source of this sequence is a woman in her forties with COVID-19, enrolled during active disease. Sequencing was performed on peripheral blood. V and J are TRBV27 and TRBJ1-5; no reliable D call. The CDR3 sequence is CASSFGEGNQPQHF. CDR3 bases: TGTGCCAGCAGTTTCGGGGAGGGCAATCAGCCCCAGCATTTT.